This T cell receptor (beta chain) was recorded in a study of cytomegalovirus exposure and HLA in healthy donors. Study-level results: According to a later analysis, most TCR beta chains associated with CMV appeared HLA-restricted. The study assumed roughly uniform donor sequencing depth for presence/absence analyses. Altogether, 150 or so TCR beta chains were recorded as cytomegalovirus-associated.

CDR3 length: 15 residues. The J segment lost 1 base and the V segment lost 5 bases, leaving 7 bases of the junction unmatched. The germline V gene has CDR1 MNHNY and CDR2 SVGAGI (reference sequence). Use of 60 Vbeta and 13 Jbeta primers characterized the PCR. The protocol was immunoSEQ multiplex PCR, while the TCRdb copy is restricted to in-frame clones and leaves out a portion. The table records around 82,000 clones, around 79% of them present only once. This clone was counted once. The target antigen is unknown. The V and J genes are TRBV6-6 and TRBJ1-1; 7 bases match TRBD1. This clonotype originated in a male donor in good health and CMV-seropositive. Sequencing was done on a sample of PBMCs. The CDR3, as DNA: TGTGCCAGCAGTGATCCGACAGGGACGAACACTGAAGCTTTCTTT. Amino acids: CASSDPTGTNTEAFF.